These T cell receptor beta chains were read from a single sample in a study of T cell repertoires in cytomegalovirus infection. TCRdb reprocessed the reads with MiXCR, giving one entry per CDR3 protein. The data show 400,000 or so distinct CDR3 sequences, around 18% seen once. The sample comprised PBMCs. The receptors here all came from a human donor in good health (CMV status not recorded). Some clones in this sample may be carry-over from other donors' samples. Each CDR3 is given with its conserved first and last residue. D genes are given only for firm matches. Clone size appears in some rows only: once, few, many, or a class for an expanded clone.

V	D	J	size	DNA	CDR3
TRBV7-2	NA	TRBJ2-6	many	TGTGCCAGCAGCTTAGTAGGCACCTCTGGGGCCAACGTCCTGACTTTC	CASSLVGTSGANVLTF
TRBV9	NA	TRBJ2-7	NA	TGTGCCAGCAGCGTCACCGGGGCCGCCTACGAGCAGTACTTC	CASSVTGAAYEQYF
TRBV7-2	NA	TRBJ1-5	many	TGTGCCAGCAGCTTAGGATCGGAGCGTCAGCCCCAGCATTTT	CASSLGSERQPQHF
TRBV28	NA	TRBJ2-7	many	TGTGCCAGCACTTTAAACGGCAGGGCGAACTCCTACGAGCAGTACTTC	CASTLNGRANSYEQYF
TRBV7-2	NA	TRBJ1-6	NA	TGTGCCAGCAGCATAGGGATTCACAGGCCCAATTCACCCCTCCACTTT	CASSIGIHRPNSPLHF
TRBV15	TRBD1	TRBJ2-2	few	TGTGCCACCAGCAGAACCCCTGGACAGGGCGGCACCGGGGAGCTGTTTTTT	CATSRTPGQGGTGELFF
TRBV6-2/TRBV6-3	TRBD2	TRBJ2-3	NA	TGTGCCAGCACCTCTAGTGGGGGGGAAGATACGCAGTATTTT	CASTSSGGEDTQYF
TRBV4-1	NA	TRBJ1-1	few	TGCGCCAGCAGCCAATCCCCAGGGATGAACACTGAAGCTTTCTTT	CASSQSPGMNTEAFF
TRBV20-1	NA	TRBJ2-1	NA	TGCAGTGCTACTGGGCAGTTCTTC	CSATGQFF
TRBV5-4	NA	TRBJ1-3	few	TGTGCCAGCAGCCCGGGGATAGCGACCTCTGGAAACACCATATATTTT	CASSPGIATSGNTIYF
TRBV5-1	NA	TRBJ1-2	NA	TGCGCCAGCAGCGGGGTCGACACAGGGTTCAACACCTTC	CASSGVDTGFNTF
TRBV4-1	TRBD2	TRBJ2-1	NA	TGCGCCAGCAGCCCCGGGACTAGTGCTCGAAATGAGCAGTTCTTC	CASSPGTSARNEQFF
TRBV7-2	NA	TRBJ1-5	few	TGTGCCAGCAGCTCCTGGACGGGTAGCAATCAGCCCCAGCATTTT	CASSSWTGSNQPQHF
TRBV7-2	TRBD2	TRBJ2-1	many	TGTGCCAGCAGCCTCGGGCGGGGGGGCTCAAGTAATGAGCAGTTCTTC	CASSLGRGGSSNEQFF
TRBV7-2	TRBD1	TRBJ2-1	NA	TGTGCCAGCAGCTTAGAGACAGGGTACAATGAGCAGTTCTTC	CASSLETGYNEQFF
TRBV20-1	NA	TRBJ2-3	few	TGCAGTGCTGACGTTAGGGAAACAGATACGCAGTATTTT	CSADVRETDTQYF
TRBV19	NA	TRBJ1-2	NA	TGTGCCAGTACCTCAACATTAACGGGTGGCTACACCTTC	CASTSTLTGGYTF
TRBV7-2	TRBD1	TRBJ1-2	many	TGTGCCAGCAGCTTAACAGGGGGCGCGAGTCTGTATGGCTACACCTTC	CASSLTGGASLYGYTF
TRBV29-1	NA	TRBJ1-2	NA	TGCAGCTTCGGGACCGACTATGGCTACACCTTC	CSFGTDYGYTF
TRBV7-2	NA	TRBJ2-3	many	TGTGCCAGCAGCTTAAGGACGGGGAGCACAGATACGCAGTATTTT	CASSLRTGSTDTQYF
TRBV10-3	NA	TRBJ1-5	few	TGTGCCATCCGGGAGGGGAATCAGCCCCAGCATTTT	CAIREGNQPQHF
TRBV6-1	TRBD1	TRBJ1-6	many	TGTGCCAGCAGGATTAAACCAGGGGGAGATTCACCCCTCCACTTT	CASRIKPGGDSPLHF
TRBV7-8	TRBD1	TRBJ1-5	many	TGTGCCAGCAGCGCTGACAGGGCTAGCAATCAGCCCCAGCATTTT	CASSADRASNQPQHF